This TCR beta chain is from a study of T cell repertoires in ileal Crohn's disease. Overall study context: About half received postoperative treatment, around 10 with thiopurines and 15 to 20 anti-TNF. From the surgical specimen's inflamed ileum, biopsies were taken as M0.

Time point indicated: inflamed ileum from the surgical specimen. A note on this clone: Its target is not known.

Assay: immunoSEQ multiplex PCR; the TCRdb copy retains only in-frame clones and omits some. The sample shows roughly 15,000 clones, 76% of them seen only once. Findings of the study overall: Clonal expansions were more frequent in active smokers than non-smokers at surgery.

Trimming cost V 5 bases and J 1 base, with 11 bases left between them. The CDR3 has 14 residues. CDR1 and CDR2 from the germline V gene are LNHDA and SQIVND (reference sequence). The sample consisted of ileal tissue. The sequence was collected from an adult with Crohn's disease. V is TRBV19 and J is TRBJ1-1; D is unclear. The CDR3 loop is CASSSQLQNTEAFF. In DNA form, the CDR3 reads TGTGCCAGTAGTTCACAGTTGCAGAACACTGAAGCTTTCTTT.